The rows below give T cell receptor beta chains drawn from one sample of a study of shared clonotypes between healthy human individuals. Assay used: immunoSEQ multiplex PCR; TCRdb lists only in-frame clones, some missing. The sample includes hundreds of thousands of clones, about three quarters of them seen just once. The material sequenced was memory CD4+ T cells sorted from blood. These receptors were collected from a young woman in good health. Each CDR3 is given with its conserved first and last residue. A D gene is named only where the DNA matches it firmly. Clone sizes are given selectively: once, few, many, or a class where the clone is expanded.

D,J,size,V,CDR3
TRBD2,TRBJ2-7,NA,TRBV18,CASSSLAGDTYEQYF
NA,TRBJ1-2,NA,TRBV27,CASSPPLGGANYGYTF
TRBD1,TRBJ2-5,NA,TRBV5-1,CASSLAGDRGETQYF
NA,TRBJ2-1,once,TRBV10-2,CASSKGLAQHNEQFF
NA,TRBJ1-1,NA,TRBV7-2,CASSLRARNTEAFF
NA,TRBJ2-5,NA,TRBV5-1,CASSLSQIQETQYF
TRBD2,TRBJ2-3,NA,TRBV5-4,CASSLEGLAGGPDTDTQYF
TRBD1,TRBJ2-1,NA,TRBV11-2,CASSLDSGTGGYNEQFF
TRBD1,TRBJ2-1,NA,TRBV29-1,CSFKQGALYNEQFF
NA,TRBJ1-1,NA,TRBV28,CASKFTGLNTEAFF
NA,TRBJ2-7,NA,TRBV28,CASTAAVPYEQYF
TRBD1,TRBJ2-7,NA,TRBV5-1,CASSWGDRDSYEQYF
NA,TRBJ1-3,once,TRBV6-1,CASSEVWRGSGNTIYF
NA,TRBJ2-2,few,TRBV10-3,CAISVAPENTGELFF